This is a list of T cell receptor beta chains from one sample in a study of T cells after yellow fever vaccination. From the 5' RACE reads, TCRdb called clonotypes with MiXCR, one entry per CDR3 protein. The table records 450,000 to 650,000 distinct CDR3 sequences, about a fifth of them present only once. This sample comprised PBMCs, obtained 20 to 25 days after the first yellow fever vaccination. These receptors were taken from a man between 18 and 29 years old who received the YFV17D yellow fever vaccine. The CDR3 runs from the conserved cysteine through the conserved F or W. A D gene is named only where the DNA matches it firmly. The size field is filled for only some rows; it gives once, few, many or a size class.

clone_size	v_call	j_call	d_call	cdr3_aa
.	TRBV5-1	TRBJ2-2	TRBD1	CASSLRRRGLFYTGELFF
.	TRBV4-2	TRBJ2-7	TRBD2	CASSPIGGAVYEQYF
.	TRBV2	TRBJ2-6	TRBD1	CASKGQGDMSGANVLTF
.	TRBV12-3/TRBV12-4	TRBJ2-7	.	CASSFQGLRYEQYF
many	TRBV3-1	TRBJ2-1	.	CASSQEKQGEQFF
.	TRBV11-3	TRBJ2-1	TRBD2	CASSDLAGTHNEQFF
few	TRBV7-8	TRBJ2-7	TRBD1	CASSFGQGPEQYF
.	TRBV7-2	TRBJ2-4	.	CASSLSPPGIQYF
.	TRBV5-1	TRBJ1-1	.	CASSLEGRDTEAFF
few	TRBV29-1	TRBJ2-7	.	CSVQDRPYEQYF
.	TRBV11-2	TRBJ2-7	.	CASSTRWSEGQYF
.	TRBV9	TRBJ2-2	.	CASSVAPDPNTGELFF
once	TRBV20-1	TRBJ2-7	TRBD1	CSAKTGTAYEQYF
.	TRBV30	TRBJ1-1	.	CAWSVGDIQNTEAFF
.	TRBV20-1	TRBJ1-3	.	CSAREYRAGNTIYF
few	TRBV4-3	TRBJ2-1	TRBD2	CASSQDGSGGHRDEQFF
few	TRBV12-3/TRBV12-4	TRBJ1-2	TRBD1	CASSGHLTGGYTF
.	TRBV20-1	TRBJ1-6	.	CSGAQDGNSPLHF
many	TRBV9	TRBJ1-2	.	CASSANYGYTF
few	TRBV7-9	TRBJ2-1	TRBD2	CASRRTSGGVNEQFF
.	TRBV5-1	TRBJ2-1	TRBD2	CASSWRGTSGEAYNEQFF
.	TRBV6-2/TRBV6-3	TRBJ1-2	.	CASSYSIPFTYGYTF
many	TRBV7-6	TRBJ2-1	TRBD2	CASSLDRGGGPGYNEQFF
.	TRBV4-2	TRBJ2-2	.	CASSKLAPGELFF
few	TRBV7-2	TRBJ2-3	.	CASSLFEATDTQYF
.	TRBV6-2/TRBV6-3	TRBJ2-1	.	CASSYNPEPQFF
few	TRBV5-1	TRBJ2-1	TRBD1	CASSFGTGEYNEQFF
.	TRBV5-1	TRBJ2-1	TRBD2	CASRIYPAGIEQFF
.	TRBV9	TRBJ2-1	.	CASSSSSATEQFF
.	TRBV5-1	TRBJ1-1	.	CASSSETGTQKGMNTEVFF
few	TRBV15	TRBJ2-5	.	CATSRSTPFTSTAEGGETQYF
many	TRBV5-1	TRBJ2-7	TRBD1	CASSSGQGQNEQYF
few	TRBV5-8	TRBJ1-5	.	CASSLGLSPGNQPQHF